Below, 26 T cell receptor beta chains from the same sample are listed, as sequenced in a study of blood T cell repertoires in COVID-19. The assay was immunoSEQ multiplex PCR, and TCRdb's table has in-frame clones only and misses some. The table records around 75,000 clones, nearly 90% of them present only once. The sample consisted of peripheral blood. The receptor source for this set is a man aged 45-65 years with acute or convalescent COVID-19.

The V call is TRBV14, the J call TRBJ1-5; D call uncertain. CDR3 length: 17 amino acids. Germline CDR1 reads SGHDN; CDR2 reads FVKESK. V lost 0 bases to trimming and J lost 0 bases, with 12 bases between them. Here the CDR3 DNA reads TGTGCCAGCAGCCAAGACGCTGCGGTTATTAGCAATCAGCCCCAGCATTTT. Translation: CASSQDAAVISNQPQHF.

This clone was observed a single time. The V call is TRBV30, the J call TRBJ2-3, with D possibly matching TRBD2 (5 bases). The CDR3 has 14 amino acids. The V end was cut by 4 bases, the J end by 1 base, with 12 bases between. The germline gives CDR1 GTSNPN, CDR2 SVGIG (reference sequence). The CDR3, as DNA: TGTGCCTGGAAACCGGGGATGGGCACAGATACGCAGTATTTT. It is translated as CAWKPGMGTDTQYF.

The chain joins TRBV19 to TRBJ2-3; TRBD2 agrees at 15 bases. Germline assignment: CDR1 LNHDA and CDR2 SQIVND (reference sequence). With 3 bases clipped from V and 2 bases from J, the junction kept 6 bases outside the gene matches. The CDR3 is made up of 18 amino acids. CDR3 residues: CASSIHRTSGRATDTQYF. DNA for the CDR3: TGTGCCAGTAGTATCCATCGGACTAGCGGGAGGGCCACAGATACGCAGTATTTT.

The chain joins TRBV14 to TRBJ2-7, with 7 positions matching TRBD2. From germline, CDR1 is SGHDN and CDR2 FVKESK. V was clipped by 3 bases and J by 3 bases; unmatched bases: 17. The CDR3 is 18 amino acids. CDR3 nucleotide sequence: TGTGCCAGCAGCCATCCGGGAGGACACCATCCTCCGCTCTACGAGCAGTACTTC. Its protein is CASSHPGGHHPPLYEQYF.

The chain uses TRBV19 and TRBJ2-1; 10 bases fit TRBD2. The junction had 2 bases not matched to a gene; V was cut back by 3 bases and J by 6 bases. The CDR3 loop spans 14 amino acids. Germline V CDR1 and CDR2: LNHDA, SQIVND (reference sequence). CDR3 DNA: TGTGCCAGTAGTATGGGACTAGCGTCCAATGAGCAGTTCTTC. Its protein is CASSMGLASNEQFF.

The DNA of the CDR3 is TGTGCCAGTAGTATCGGGGAGAACACTGAAGCTTTCTTT. Translating it yields CASSIGENTEAFF. The chain uses TRBV19 and TRBJ1-1; no firm D call. CDR1 is LNHDA and CDR2 is SQIVND in the germline V gene (reference sequence). Trimming took 3 bases from V and 1 from J, leaving 6 bases between them. CDR3 size: 13 residues.

The chain links TRBV5-1 to TRBJ2-7; 11 bases are shared with TRBD2. V gave up 4 bases and J gave up 4 bases; unmatched junction bases: 13. The CDR3 extends over 17 amino acids. Germline lookup yields CDR1 SGHRS and CDR2 YFSETQ. The CDR3 nucleotides are TGCGCCAGCAGCCCCCGGACTCTAGCGGGAGGCCTATACGAGCAGTACTTC. Its protein product is CASSPRTLAGGLYEQYF.

The rearrangement links TRBV19 to TRBJ1-5; D remains ambiguous. Trimming took 1 base from V and 3 from J, leaving 7 bases between them. Germline V gene sequence: CDR1 LNHDA, CDR2 SQIVND (reference sequence). This CDR3 has 14 amino acids. The CDR3 loop is CASSIGGNNQPQHF. CDR3 nucleotides: TGTGCCAGTAGTATAGGCGGAAACAATCAGCCCCAGCATTTT.

V usage is TRBV7-2 and J usage is TRBJ2-7; 11 positions agree with TRBD2. V shed 1 base, J shed 3 bases, and the junction held 2 bases outside the gene matches. CDR3 length: 15 residues. Per the germline V gene, CDR1 is SGHTA and CDR2 is FQGNSA. The CDR3 protein is CASSLDGTSGYEQYF. DNA for the CDR3: TGTGCCAGCAGCTTAGACGGGACTAGCGGCTACGAGCAGTACTTC.

The CDR3, as DNA: TGTGCCATCAGTGGGGGCCCTCAGAGCTCCTACGAGCAGTACTTC. It encodes CAISGGPQSSYEQYF. The chain employs TRBV10-3 and TRBJ2-7, with a tentative D call TRBD1 (5 bases). Trimming shortened V by 4 bases and J by 0 bases, and 13 bases separated the two germline ends. This CDR3 region has 15 residues. CDR1 is ENHRY, CDR2 SYGVKD, per germline.

This clone appeared once. The rearrangement links TRBV7-2 to TRBJ1-2, with 9 nucleotides matching TRBD1. Germline loops: CDR1 SGHTA, CDR2 FQGNSA. CDR3 length equals 13 residues. V shed 4 bases, J shed 5 bases, and the junction held 2 bases outside the gene matches. CDR3 residues: CASSSGQGYGYTF. As DNA, the CDR3 is TGTGCCAGCAGCTCGGGACAGGGATATGGCTACACCTTC.

This clone was counted a few times. This chain joins TRBV20-1 and TRBJ1-2; a possible D gene is TRBD1 (5 bases). The CDR3 spans 11 residues. V was clipped by 6 bases and J by 10 bases, with 15 bases between them. The germline V gene encodes CDR1 DFQATT and CDR2 SNEGSKA (reference sequence). DNA for the CDR3: TGCAGTGCCCCAGGGAGGGCGTCCTACACCTTC. It specifies CSAPGRASYTF.

The genes are TRBV2 and TRBJ1-1, with a tentative D call TRBD1 (5 bases). CDR3 length equals 14 residues. V was cut by 2 bases and J by 2 bases, with 9 bases left in between. Germline V lookup: CDR1 SNHLY, CDR2 FYNNEI. CDR3 nucleotides: TGTGCCAGCAGTGAATGGGGACTAAACACTGAAGCTTTCTTT. It specifies CASSEWGLNTEAFF.

The chain combines TRBV5-1 with TRBJ2-3; D perhaps matches TRBD1 (5 bases). Germline-derived CDR1 and CDR2 are SGHRS and YFSETQ. CDR3 size: 15 residues. The V gene lost 3 bases and the J gene lost 4 bases, with 15 bases spanning the gap. CDR3 bases: TGCGCCAGCAGCTCCGCACCCAGGGCCCCAGATACGCAGTATTTT. Encoded protein: CASSSAPRAPDTQYF.

V usage is TRBV18 and J usage is TRBJ1-1, with a possible D match to TRBD1 (5 bases). Trimming shortened V by 0 bases and J by 2 bases, and 13 bases separated the two germline ends. The germline V gene has CDR1 KGHSH and CDR2 LQKENI. The CDR3 runs 16 residues. The CDR3, as DNA: TGTGCCAGCTCACCACCAACCAGTGACAGAAACACTGAAGCTTTCTTT. Protein product: CASSPPTSDRNTEAFF.

The V call is TRBV27, the J call TRBJ2-5, with unresolved D. With 5 bases removed from V and 7 bases from J, the gap between germline ends came to 17 bases. In germline, CDR1 is MNHEY, CDR2 SMNVEV (reference sequence). CDR3 length: 14 amino acids. This CDR3 is CASSADRRVGTQYF. CDR3 coding DNA: TGTGCCAGCAGTGCTGATCGTCGGGTGGGGACCCAGTACTTC.

This chain connects TRBV5-4 to TRBJ2-2; 14 nucleotides agree with TRBD2. The CDR3 sequence is 16 residues long. V was clipped by 3 bases and J by 7 bases; unmatched bases: 5. CDR1 and CDR2 (germline): SGHNT, YYREEE (reference sequence). For the CDR3, the DNA is TGTGCCAGCAGCTCTGGGACTAGCGGGAGTATCGGGGAGCTGTTTTTT. Protein: CASSSGTSGSIGELFF. The variable domain in full, completed from reference TRBV5-4 and TRBJ2-2, reads ETGVTQSPTHLIKTRGQQVTLRCSSQSGHNTVSWYQQALGQGPQFIFQYYREEENGRGNFPPRFSGLQFPNYSSELNVNALELDDSALYLCASSSGTSGSIGELFFGEGSRLTVL.

This clone has more than one count but fewer than ten. This chain links TRBV5-1 with TRBJ2-5, with D perhaps TRBD2 (6 bases). Germline V lookup: CDR1 SGHRS, CDR2 YFSETQ. The CDR3 is 14 residues long. V was trimmed by 4 bases and J by 2 bases, leaving 12 bases between them. Here the CDR3 reads CASSRTTAQETQYF. CDR3 bases: TGCGCCAGCAGCCGGACTACAGCACAAGAGACCCAGTACTTC.

The V call is TRBV11-3, the J call TRBJ1-5; a possible D gene is TRBD1 (5 bases). V was trimmed by 1 base and J by 5 bases, leaving 12 bases between them. The CDR3 contains 15 residues. CDR1 is SGHNT and CDR2 is YENEEA in the germline V gene. CDR3 sequence: CASSLGGVDDQPQHF. The CDR3, as DNA: TGTGCCAGCAGCTTAGGGGGGGTAGACGATCAGCCCCAGCATTTT.

In its sample, this clone was seen a few times. The CDR3, as DNA: TGTGCCAGCAGCCCTAATACAGATACGCAGTATTTT. This sequence encodes CASSPNTDTQYF. The chain joins TRBV9 to TRBJ2-3; unclear D gene. Trimming cost V 4 bases and J 3 bases, with 6 bases left between them. Germline V gene lookup returns CDR1 SGDLS and CDR2 YYNGEE. The CDR3 is made up of 12 amino acids.

The chain's CDR3 is CARERGLQETQYF. The DNA of the CDR3 is TGTGCCAGGGAGCGGGGACTACAAGAGACCCAGTACTTC. The rearrangement uses TRBV19 and TRBJ2-5, with TRBD2 identical over 7 bases. The CDR3 runs to 13 residues. CDR1 is LNHDA and CDR2 is SQIVND in the germline V gene (reference sequence). V trimming: 9 bases; J trimming: 2 bases; junction bases outside the gene matches: 6. Full variable domain (missing parts from reference TRBV19 and TRBJ2-5): DGGITQSPKYLFRKEGQNVTLSCEQNLNHDAMYWYRQDPGQGLRLIYYSQIVNDFQKGDIAEGYSVSREKKESFPLTVTSAQKNPTAFYLCARERGLQETQYFGPGTRLLVL.

This sequence joins TRBV6-6 and TRBJ2-5; a possible D gene is TRBD2 (5 bases). Germline CDR1 reads MNHNY; CDR2 reads SVGAGI (reference sequence). CDR3 length equals 12 residues. CDR3 region: CVTGWVGETQYF. The CDR3 DNA follows: TGTGTAACGGGATGGGTGGGGGAGACCCAGTACTTC.

This chain uses TRBV12-3 or TRBV12-4 with TRBJ1-1, with 8 bases aligning to TRBD1. The V gene end was trimmed by 2 bases and the J gene end by 11 bases; junction bases not matched to a gene: 7. The CDR3 sequence is 13 residues long. In nucleotides, the CDR3 is TGTGCCAGCAGTTTAAGGCAGGGGGCCGAGGCTTTCTTT. This codes for CASSLRQGAEAFF.

This sequence joins TRBV10-3 and TRBJ1-2; D is perhaps TRBD1 (5 bases). CDR1 and CDR2 from the germline V gene are ENHRY and SYGVKD. V was clipped by 7 bases and J by 3 bases, with 15 bases between them. The CDR3 has 14 amino acids. The CDR3 is CAITPQTGDYGYTF. CDR3 DNA sequence: TGTGCCATCACCCCCCAGACGGGGGACTATGGCTACACCTTC.

V and J are TRBV30 and TRBJ2-5, with 10 bases fitting TRBD1. CDR1 and CDR2 (germline): GTSNPN, SVGIG (reference sequence). The CDR3 extends over 14 amino acids. The ends lost 2 bases at V and 4 bases at J; junction bases unmatched: 4. The chain's CDR3 is CAWSNDRGRETQYF. Here the CDR3 DNA reads TGTGCCTGGAGTAATGACAGGGGGCGAGAGACCCAGTACTTC.

The rearrangement joins TRBV6-5 to TRBJ1-1; no firm D call. The germline V and J ends were trimmed by 6 bases and 3 bases, with 11 bases remaining between them. This CDR3 region has 13 residues. CDR1 and CDR2 from the germline V gene are MNHEY and SVGAGI. CDR3 in amino acids: CASSRTTYTEAFF. The CDR3 DNA sequence: TGTGCCAGCAGCCGCACAACCTACACTGAAGCTTTCTTT.